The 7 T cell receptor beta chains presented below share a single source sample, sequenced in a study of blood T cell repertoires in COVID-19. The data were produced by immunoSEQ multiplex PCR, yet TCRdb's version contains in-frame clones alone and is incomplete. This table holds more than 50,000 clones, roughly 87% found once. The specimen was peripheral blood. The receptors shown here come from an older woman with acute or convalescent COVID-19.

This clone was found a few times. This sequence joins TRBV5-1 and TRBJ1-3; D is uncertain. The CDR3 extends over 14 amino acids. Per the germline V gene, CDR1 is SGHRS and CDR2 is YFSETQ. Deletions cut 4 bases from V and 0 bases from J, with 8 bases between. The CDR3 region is CASSATDSGNTIYF. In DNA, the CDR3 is TGCGCCAGCAGCGCCACAGACTCTGGAAACACCATATATTTT.

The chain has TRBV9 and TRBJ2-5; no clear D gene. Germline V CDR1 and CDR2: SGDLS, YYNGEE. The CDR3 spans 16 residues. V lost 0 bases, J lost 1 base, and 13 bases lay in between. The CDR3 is CASSVAPMVGQETQYF. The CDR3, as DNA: TGTGCCAGCAGCGTAGCCCCTATGGTTGGCCAAGAGACCCAGTACTTC.

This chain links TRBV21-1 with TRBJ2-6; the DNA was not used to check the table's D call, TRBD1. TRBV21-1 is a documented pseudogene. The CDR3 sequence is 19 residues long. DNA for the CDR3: TGTGCCAGCGTCTCTTACACCGGGACAGACATCTCTGGGGCCAACGTCCTGACTTTC. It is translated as CASVSYTGTDISGANVLTF.

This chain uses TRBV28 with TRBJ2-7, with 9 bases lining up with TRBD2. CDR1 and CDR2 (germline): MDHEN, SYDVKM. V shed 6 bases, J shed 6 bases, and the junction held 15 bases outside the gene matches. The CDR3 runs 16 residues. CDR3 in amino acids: CASRSGGGAKSSEQYF. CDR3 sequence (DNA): TGTGCCAGCAGGTCTGGCGGGGGGGCGAAATCTAGCGAGCAGTACTTC.

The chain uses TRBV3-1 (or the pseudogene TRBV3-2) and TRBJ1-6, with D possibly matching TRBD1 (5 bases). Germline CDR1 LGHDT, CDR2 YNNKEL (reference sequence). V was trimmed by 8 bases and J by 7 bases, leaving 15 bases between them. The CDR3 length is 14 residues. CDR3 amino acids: CASRRSGPNSPLHF. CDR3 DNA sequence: TGTGCCAGCCGACGGTCAGGGCCAAATTCACCCCTCCACTTT.

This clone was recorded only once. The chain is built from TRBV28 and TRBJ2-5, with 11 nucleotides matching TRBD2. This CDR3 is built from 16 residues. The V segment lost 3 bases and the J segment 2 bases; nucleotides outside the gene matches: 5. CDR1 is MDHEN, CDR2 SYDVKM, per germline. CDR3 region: CASSLLTSGTQETQYF. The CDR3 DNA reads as TGTGCCAGCAGTTTGTTGACTAGCGGGACTCAAGAGACCCAGTACTTC. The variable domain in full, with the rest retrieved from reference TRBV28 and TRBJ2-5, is DVKVTQSSRYLVKRTGEKVFLECVQDMDHENMFWYRQDPGLGLRLIYFSYDVKMKEKGDIPEGYSVSREKKERFSLILESASTNQTSMYLCASSLLTSGTQETQYFGPGTRLLVL.

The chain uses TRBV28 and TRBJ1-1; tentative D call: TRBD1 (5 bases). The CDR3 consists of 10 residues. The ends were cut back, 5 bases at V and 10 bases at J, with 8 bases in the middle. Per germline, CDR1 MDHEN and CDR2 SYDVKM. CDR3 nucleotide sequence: TGTGCCAGCAGTGGGGGGGGAGCTTTCTTT. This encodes CASSGGGAFF.